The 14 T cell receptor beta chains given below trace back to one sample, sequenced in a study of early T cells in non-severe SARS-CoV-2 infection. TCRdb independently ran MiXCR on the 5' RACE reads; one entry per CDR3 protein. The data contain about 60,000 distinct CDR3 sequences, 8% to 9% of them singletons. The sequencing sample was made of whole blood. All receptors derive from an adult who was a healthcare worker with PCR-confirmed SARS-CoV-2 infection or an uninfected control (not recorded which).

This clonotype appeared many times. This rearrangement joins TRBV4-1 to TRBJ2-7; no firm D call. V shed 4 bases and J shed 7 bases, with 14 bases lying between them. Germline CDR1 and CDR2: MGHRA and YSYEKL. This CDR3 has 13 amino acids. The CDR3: CASSLRPWEEQYF. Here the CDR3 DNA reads TGCGCCAGCAGCCTAAGGCCCTGGGAAGAGCAGTACTTC.

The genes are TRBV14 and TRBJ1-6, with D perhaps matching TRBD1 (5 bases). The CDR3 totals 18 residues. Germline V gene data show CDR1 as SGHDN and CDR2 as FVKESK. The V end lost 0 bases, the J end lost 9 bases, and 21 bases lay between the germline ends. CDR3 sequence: CASSQDVFRGGFVSPLHF. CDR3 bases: TGTGCCAGCAGCCAAGATGTTTTTCGGGGGGGGTTCGTTTCACCCCTCCACTTT.

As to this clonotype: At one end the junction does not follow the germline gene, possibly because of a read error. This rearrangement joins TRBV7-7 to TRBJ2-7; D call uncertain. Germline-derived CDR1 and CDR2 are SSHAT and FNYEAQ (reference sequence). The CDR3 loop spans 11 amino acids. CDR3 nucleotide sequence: TGTGCTAGCAGCTGTAAGGGTGAGCAGTACTTC. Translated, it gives CASSCKGEQYF.

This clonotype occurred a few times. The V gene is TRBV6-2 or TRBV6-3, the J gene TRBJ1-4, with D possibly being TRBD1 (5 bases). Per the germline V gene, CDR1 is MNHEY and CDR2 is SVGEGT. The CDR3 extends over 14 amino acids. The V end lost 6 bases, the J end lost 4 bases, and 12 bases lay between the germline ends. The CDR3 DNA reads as TGTGCCAGCAGCGTGGGACCAAATAATGAAAAACTGTTTTTT. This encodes CASSVGPNNEKLFF.

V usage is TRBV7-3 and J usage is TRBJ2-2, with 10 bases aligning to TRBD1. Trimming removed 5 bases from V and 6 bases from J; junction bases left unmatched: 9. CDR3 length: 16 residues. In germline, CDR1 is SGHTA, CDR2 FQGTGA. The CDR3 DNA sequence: TGTGCCAGCAGCCAAGGCGGGACAGGGGTCCCCGGGGAGCTGTTTTTT. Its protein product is CASSQGGTGVPGELFF.

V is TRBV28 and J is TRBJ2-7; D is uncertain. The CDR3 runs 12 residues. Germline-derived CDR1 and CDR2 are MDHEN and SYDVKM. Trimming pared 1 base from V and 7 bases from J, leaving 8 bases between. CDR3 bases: TGTGCCAGCAGTTTATTGGGGTGGGAGCAGTACTTC. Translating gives CASSLLGWEQYF. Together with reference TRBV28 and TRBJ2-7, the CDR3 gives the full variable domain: DVKVTQSSRYLVKRTGEKVFLECVQDMDHENMFWYRQDPGLGLRLIYFSYDVKMKEKGDIPEGYSVSREKKERFSLILESASTNQTSMYLCASSLLGWEQYFGPGTRLTVT.

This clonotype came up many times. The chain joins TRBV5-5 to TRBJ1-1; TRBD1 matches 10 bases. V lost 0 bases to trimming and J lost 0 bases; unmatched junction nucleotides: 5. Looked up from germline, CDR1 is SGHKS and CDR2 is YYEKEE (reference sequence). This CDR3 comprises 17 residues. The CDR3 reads CASSLGQGAGMNTEAFF. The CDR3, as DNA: TGTGCCAGCAGCTTGGGACAGGGGGCTGGTATGAACACTGAAGCTTTCTTT. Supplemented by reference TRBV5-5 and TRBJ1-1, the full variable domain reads DAGVTQSPTHLIKTRGQQVTLRCSPISGHKSVSWYQQVLGQGPQFIFQYYEKEERGRGNFPDRFSARQFPNYSSELNVNALLLGDSALYLCASSLGQGAGMNTEAFFGQGTRLTVV.

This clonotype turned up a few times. CDR3: CASSPRFVQDVQPEKLFF. The CDR3 DNA follows: TGTGCCAGCAGTCCCCGGTTTGTCCAAGACGTTCAACCCGAAAAACTGTTTTTT. The V call is TRBV27, the J call TRBJ1-4; no clear D gene. Germline loops: CDR1 MNHEY, CDR2 SMNVEV (reference sequence). The CDR3 is 18 residues long. V lost 5 bases to trimming and J lost 8 bases, with 27 bases between them.

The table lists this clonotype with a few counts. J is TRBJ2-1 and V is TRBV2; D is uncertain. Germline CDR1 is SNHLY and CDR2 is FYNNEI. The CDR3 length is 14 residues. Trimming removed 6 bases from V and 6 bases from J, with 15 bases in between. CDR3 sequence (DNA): TGTGCCAGCAGGGGTCTTGTAATTGGCAATGAGCAGTTCTTC. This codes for CASRGLVIGNEQFF.

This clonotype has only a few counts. The CDR3 is CASSPPAGTDTQYF. CDR3 DNA: TGTGCCAGCAGCCCGCCGGCGGGCACAGATACGCAGTATTTT. The chain couples TRBV7-9 to TRBJ2-3; D not certain. Trimming pared 5 bases from V and 1 base from J, leaving 10 bases between. The CDR3 sequence is 14 residues long. In germline, CDR1 is SEHNR, CDR2 FQNEAQ (reference sequence).

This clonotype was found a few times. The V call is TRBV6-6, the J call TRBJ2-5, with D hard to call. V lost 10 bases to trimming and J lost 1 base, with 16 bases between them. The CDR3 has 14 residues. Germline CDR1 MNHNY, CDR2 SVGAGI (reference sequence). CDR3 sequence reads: CATQKGFGQETQYF. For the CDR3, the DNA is TGTGCCACCCAAAAGGGATTCGGCCAAGAGACCCAGTACTTC.

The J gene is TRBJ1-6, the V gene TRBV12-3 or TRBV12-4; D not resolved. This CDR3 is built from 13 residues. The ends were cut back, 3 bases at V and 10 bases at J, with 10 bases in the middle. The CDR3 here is CASSLGGGSPLHF. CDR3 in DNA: TGTGCCAGCAGTTTGGGCGGAGGATCACCCCTCCACTTT.

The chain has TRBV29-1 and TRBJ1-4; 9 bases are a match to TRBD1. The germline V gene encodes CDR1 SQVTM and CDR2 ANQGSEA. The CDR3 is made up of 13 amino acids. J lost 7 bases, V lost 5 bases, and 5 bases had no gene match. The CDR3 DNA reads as TGCAGCGTTCTGGGACAGGGTGGTGAAAAACTGTTTTTT. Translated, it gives CSVLGQGGEKLFF.

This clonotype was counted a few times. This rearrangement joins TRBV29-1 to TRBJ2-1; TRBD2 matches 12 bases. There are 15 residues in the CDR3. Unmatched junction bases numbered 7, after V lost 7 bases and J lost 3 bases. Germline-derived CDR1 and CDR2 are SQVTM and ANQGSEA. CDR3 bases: TGCAGCGGAGGACTAGCGGGAAAGAACTACAATGAGCAGTTCTTC. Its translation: CSGGLAGKNYNEQFF.